This T cell receptor (beta chain) was documented in a study of identical twins. Study-level points and caveats: Alpha sequences that were out-of-frame and twin-shared showed an excess of low generation probability.

MiXCR, applied by TCRdb to the 5' RACE reads, yields one record per CDR3 protein. The profile shows some 760,000 distinct CDR3 sequences, around a sixth of them singletons. All donors comprised healthy Caucasians. This clonotype was counted a few times. Antigen: not known. The CDR3 consists of 14 residues. With 2 bases removed from V and 5 bases from J, the gap between germline ends came to 9 bases. The germline CDR1 and CDR2 sequences are KGHSH and LQKENI. The same specimen was also included in a second study, on T cells expressing NK-cell markers. From that report: Eight donors were sequenced, of whom seven were HCMV-seropositive, while the remaining one was HCMV-seronegative. Clarity on HCMV specificity was lacking for the expanded NKG2C+ T cell clones.

The source is a young woman in good health. This chain links TRBV18 with TRBJ2-2; D ambiguous. Sequencing was carried out using PBMCs. CDR3 residues: CASSPNDGTGELFF. CDR3 DNA: TGTGCCAGCTCACCAAACGACGGGACCGGGGAGCTGTTTTTT.